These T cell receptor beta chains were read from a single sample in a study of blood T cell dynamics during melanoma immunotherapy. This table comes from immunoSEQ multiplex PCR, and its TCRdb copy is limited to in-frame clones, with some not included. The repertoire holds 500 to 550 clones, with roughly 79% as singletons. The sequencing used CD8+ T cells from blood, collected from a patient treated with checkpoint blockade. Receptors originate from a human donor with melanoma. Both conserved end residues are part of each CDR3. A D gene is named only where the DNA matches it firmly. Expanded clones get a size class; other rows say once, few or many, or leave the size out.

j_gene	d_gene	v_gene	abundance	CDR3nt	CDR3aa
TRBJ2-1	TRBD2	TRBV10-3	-	TGTGCCATCAGTGAGTCGATGGCGGGGGGTTACAATGAGCAGTTCTTC	CAISESMAGGYNEQFF
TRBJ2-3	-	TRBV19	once	TGTGCCAGTACCACCCAGTCGGGAGATACGCAGTATTTT	CASTTQSGDTQYF
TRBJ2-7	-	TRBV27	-	TGTGCCAGCAGTTTATCGATCTGGGCCTACGAGCAGTACTTC	CASSLSIWAYEQYF
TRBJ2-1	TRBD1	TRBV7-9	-	TGTGCCAGCAGCGCCGGGACAGGGGGGGCGAATGAGCAGTTCTTC	CASSAGTGGANEQFF
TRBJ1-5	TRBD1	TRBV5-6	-	TGTGCCAGCAGCCTAGGGACAGGGAAACAGCCCCAGCATTTT	CASSLGTGKQPQHF
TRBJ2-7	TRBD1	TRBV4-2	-	TGTGCCAGCAGCCAAGGGGGACAGTCCTACGAGCAGTACTTC	CASSQGGQSYEQYF
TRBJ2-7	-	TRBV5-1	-	TGCGCCAGCAGCTTTCCGGGTGAAGGGGATCCATACGAGCAGTACTTC	CASSFPGEGDPYEQYF
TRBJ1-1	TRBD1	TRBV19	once	TGTGCCAGTAGTATCGACAGGGAGGACACTGAAGCTTTCTTT	CASSIDREDTEAFF
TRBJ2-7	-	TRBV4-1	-	TGCGCCAGCAGCCAAGGAGGAGCAGCCCACGAGCAGTACTTC	CASSQGGAAHEQYF
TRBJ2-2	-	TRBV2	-	TGTGCCAGCAGCCCCCGGGGATCGGGCACCGGGGAGCTGTTTTTT	CASSPRGSGTGELFF
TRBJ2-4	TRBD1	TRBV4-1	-	TGCGCCAGCAGCGTAGCCGGGACAGGGGTAGCCAAAAACATTCAGTACTTC	CASSVAGTGVAKNIQYF
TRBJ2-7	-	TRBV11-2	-	TGTGCCAGCAGCTTAGGAGAGCAGTACTTC	CASSLGEQYF
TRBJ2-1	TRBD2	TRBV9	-	TGTGCCAGCAGCGTAGCGGGGGAGCGGGGAGAGCAGTTCTTC	CASSVAGERGEQFF
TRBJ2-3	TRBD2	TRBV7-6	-	TGTGCCAGCAGCTTTGTAGCGGGGGGACCCACAGATACGCAGTATTTT	CASSFVAGGPTDTQYF
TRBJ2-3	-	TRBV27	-	TGTGCCAGCAGTTCTGACTCAATGGGGGAAGATACGCAGTATTTT	CASSSDSMGEDTQYF
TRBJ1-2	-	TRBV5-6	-	TGTGCCAGCAGCATAGGACCCGGAGGGCAAGGCTACACCTTC	CASSIGPGGQGYTF